The 26 T cell receptor beta chains below were found in one sample sequenced in a study of blood T cell repertoires in COVID-19. Sequenced by immunoSEQ multiplex PCR; TCRdb stores in-frame clones only, minus some. The table lists about 110,000 clones, approximately 87% of them singletons, with around a sixth in the top ten. Source material: peripheral blood. Source of these receptors: a woman aged 60 to 75 with acute or convalescent COVID-19.

The chain is built from TRBV3-1 (or the pseudogene TRBV3-2) and TRBJ2-4; TRBD1 might be the D (6 bases). The CDR3 is 13 amino acids. V lost 3 bases, J lost 4 bases, and 7 bases lay in between. Germline V CDR1 and CDR2: LGHDT, YNNKEL (reference sequence). As DNA, the CDR3 is TGTGCCAGCAGCCATGGACAGAAAAACATTCAGTACTTC. This gives the protein CASSHGQKNIQYF.

V and J are TRBV2 and TRBJ2-2, with no clear D. V was clipped by 6 bases and J by 1 base, with 6 bases between them. Germline CDR1 reads SNHLY; CDR2 reads FYNNEI. The CDR3 sequence is 13 residues long. The CDR3 region has the DNA TGTGCCAGCAGGACACGGAACACCGGGGAGCTGTTTTTT. It is translated as CASRTRNTGELFF.

This chain uses TRBV7-3 with TRBJ2-1; no reliable D call. V gave up 2 bases and J gave up 6 bases, with 11 bases separating them. The CDR3 runs 14 residues. Germline V gene sequence: CDR1 SGHTA, CDR2 FQGTGA. The CDR3: CASSLFDSANEQFF. CDR3 bases: TGTGCCAGCAGCTTATTTGACTCGGCCAATGAGCAGTTCTTC.

The chain joins TRBV29-1 to TRBJ1-3, with unresolved D. The germline gives CDR1 SQVTM, CDR2 ANQGSEA. Deletions cut 0 bases from V and 0 bases from J, with 9 bases between. CDR3 length: 15 residues. CDR3 residues: CSVEDPQFSGNTIYF. CDR3 DNA sequence: TGCAGCGTTGAAGATCCGCAGTTCTCTGGAAACACCATATATTTT.

In its sample, this clone was seen a few times. The rearrangement uses TRBV3-1 (or the pseudogene TRBV3-2) and TRBJ2-7; possible D gene TRBD1, 5 bases. The germline CDR1 and CDR2 sequences are LGHDT and YNNKEL (reference sequence). V lost 6 bases, J lost 2 bases, and 17 bases lay in between. This CDR3 comprises 15 residues. The CDR3 loop reads CASSPQGVGPYEQYF. As DNA, the CDR3 is TGTGCCAGCAGTCCACAAGGGGTCGGGCCCTACGAGCAGTACTTC.

This clone was picked up one time. The chain links TRBV6-6 to TRBJ1-2; 9 nucleotides align to TRBD1. This CDR3 contains 15 residues. V trimming: 2 bases; J trimming: 4 bases; junction bases outside the gene matches: 5. Germline loops: CDR1 MNHNY, CDR2 SVGAGI (reference sequence). CDR3 region: CASSYTGQGGYGYTF. The DNA of the CDR3 is TGTGCCAGCAGTTACACGGGACAGGGCGGCTATGGCTACACCTTC.

This chain uses TRBV29-1 with TRBJ2-1; 12 positions match TRBD1. Germline V lookup: CDR1 SQVTM, CDR2 ANQGSEA. The length of the CDR3 is 18 residues. V lost 6 bases, J lost 2 bases, and 14 bases stayed unmatched. CDR3: CSVLGGTGGSGTYNEQFF. DNA for the CDR3: TGCAGCGTCCTTGGTGGGACAGGGGGCTCGGGAACCTACAATGAGCAGTTCTTC.

This clone occurred once. The V call is TRBV28, the J call TRBJ2-7; 7 positions agree with TRBD2. This CDR3 region has 15 residues. Germline V gene lookup returns CDR1 MDHEN and CDR2 SYDVKM. V trimming: 7 bases; J trimming: 0 bases; junction bases outside the gene matches: 9. CDR3 residues: CASIAGRESSYEQYF. The DNA for the CDR3 is TGTGCCAGCATTGCAGGGAGGGAGAGCTCCTACGAGCAGTACTTC.

The rearrangement uses TRBV30 and TRBJ1-2; D is unresolved. The germline gives CDR1 GTSNPN, CDR2 SVGIG (reference sequence). V dropped 3 bases and J dropped 5 bases, with 13 bases sitting between them. This CDR3 comprises 13 residues. The chain's CDR3 is CAWSLAGGYGYTF. CDR3 nucleotides: TGTGCCTGGAGCTTGGCAGGCGGGTATGGCTACACCTTC.

The rearrangement links TRBV3-1 (or the pseudogene TRBV3-2) to TRBJ1-3, with 7 nucleotides matching TRBD1. CDR3 length: 16 amino acids. The germline V gene encodes CDR1 LGHDT and CDR2 YNNKEL (reference sequence). With V trimmed by 1 base and J by 1 base, 4 bases remained unmatched. In DNA, the CDR3 is TGTGCCAGCAGCCAAGTTTCGACAGGGTCTGGAAACACCATATATTTT. Translated: CASSQVSTGSGNTIYF.

This clone has just one count. V gene TRBV7-2 combines with J gene TRBJ2-7, with 8 nucleotides matching TRBD2. This CDR3 has 12 amino acids. V trimming: 5 bases; J trimming: 6 bases; junction bases outside the gene matches: 3. Germline V gene sequence: CDR1 SGHTA, CDR2 FQGNSA. CDR3 in DNA: TGTGCCAGCAGCCCTCTAGCGGGCGAGCAGTACTTC. Its translation is CASSPLAGEQYF.

CDR3 DNA sequence: TGTGCCAGCAGTCCCGGTTGGGGGCTTCGAAAACTGTTTTTT. Its protein product is CASSPGWGLRKLFF. The rearrangement joins TRBV28 to TRBJ1-4; D may be TRBD1 (6 bases). Germline-derived CDR1 and CDR2 are MDHEN and SYDVKM. V was trimmed by 5 bases and J by 10 bases, leaving 17 bases between them. The length of the CDR3 is 14 residues.

The CDR3 is CASSFGTDNEKLFF. The CDR3 DNA follows: TGTGCCAGCAGCTTCGGGACAGATAATGAAAAACTGTTTTTT. The V gene is TRBV11-2, the J gene TRBJ1-4; TRBD1 aligns across 7 bases. This CDR3 has 14 residues. J gave up 4 bases and V 3 bases, and 2 bases lay outside the gene matches. CDR1 and CDR2 (germline): SGHAT, FQNNGV.

V gene TRBV5-1 combines with J gene TRBJ2-1, with TRBD1 identical over 7 bases. The CDR3 covers 16 residues. Germline CDR1 and CDR2: SGHRS and YFSETQ. Trimming took 1 base from V and 8 from J; bases not matched to a gene: 12. CDR3: CASSLISPRTGDEQFF. CDR3 bases: TGCGCCAGCAGCTTGATATCCCCCCGTACAGGGGATGAGCAGTTCTTC.

The chain carries TRBV9 and TRBJ2-5; maybe TRBD2 (6 bases). Deletions cut 0 bases from V and 5 bases from J, with 11 bases between. The CDR3 runs to 14 residues. CDR1 SGDLS and CDR2 YYNGEE come from the germline V gene. CDR3 DNA: TGTGCCAGCAGCGTAGGGGCGGCGGGGGAGACCCAGTACTTC. Its translation: CASSVGAAGETQYF. Variable domain in full (rest from reference TRBV9 and TRBJ2-5): DSGVTQTPKHLITATGQRVTLRCSPRSGDLSVYWYQQSLDQGLQFLIQYYNGEERAKGNILERFSAQQFPDLHSELNLSSLELGDSALYFCASSVGAAGETQYFGPGTRLLVL.

J is TRBJ1-2 and V is TRBV5-1; 11 bases align to TRBD1. CDR1 is SGHRS and CDR2 is YFSETQ in the germline V gene. The CDR3 is made up of 14 amino acids. With 4 bases clipped from V and 4 bases from J, the junction kept 3 bases outside the gene matches. The CDR3 region has the DNA TGCGCCAGCAGCGGCGGACAGGGGGCCTATGGCTACACCTTC. Encoded protein: CASSGGQGAYGYTF.

The J gene is TRBJ1-1, the V gene TRBV9; 7 bases line up with TRBD1. This CDR3 region has 17 residues. The V and J ends lost 0 bases and 1 base, in that order; junction bases with no gene match: 9. Germline CDR1 reads SGDLS; CDR2 reads YYNGEE. CDR3 DNA: TGTGCCAGCAGCGTAGGAGGGGGCACTTTTGGGAACACTGAAGCTTTCTTT. Protein: CASSVGGGTFGNTEAFF.

This chain joins TRBV7-2 and TRBJ2-5; 8 bases fit TRBD2. CDR3 length: 11 amino acids. Germline assignment: CDR1 SGHTA and CDR2 FQGNSA. The junction had 3 bases not matched to a gene; V was cut back by 5 bases and J by 10 bases. CDR3 in amino acids: CASSLREGQYF. In DNA, the CDR3 is TGTGCCAGCAGCCTCCGGGAGGGCCAGTACTTC.

V usage is TRBV29-1 and J usage is TRBJ1-5; TRBD1 agrees at 11 bases. Unmatched junction bases numbered 7, after V lost 6 bases and J lost 6 bases. The CDR3 totals 14 residues. The germline CDR1 and CDR2 sequences are SQVTM and ANQGSEA. In DNA form, the CDR3 reads TGCAGCGTCGCCGGACAGGGGGCGAGTCAGCCCCAGCATTTT. Translation: CSVAGQGASQPQHF.

The chain couples TRBV19 to TRBJ1-2; 7 nucleotides line up with TRBD1. The CDR3 runs to 13 residues. The germline CDR1 and CDR2 sequences are LNHDA and SQIVND (reference sequence). V lost 6 bases, J lost 7 bases, and 8 bases stayed unmatched. The CDR3 loop is CASSVGTALGYTF. As DNA, the CDR3 is TGTGCCAGTAGCGTCGGGACAGCTCTTGGCTACACCTTC.

This chain uses TRBV6-2 or TRBV6-3 with TRBJ1-5; the D is unclear. V gave up 4 bases and J gave up 1 base, with 8 bases separating them. The CDR3 is 14 residues long. Germline lookup yields CDR1 MNHEY and CDR2 SVGEGT. Here the CDR3 reads CASSWGGSNQPQHF. The CDR3 bases are TGTGCCAGCAGTTGGGGAGGCAGCAATCAGCCCCAGCATTTT.

This chain links TRBV25-1 with TRBJ2-7, with D possibly matching TRBD1 (5 bases). The germline CDR1 and CDR2 sequences are MGHDK and SYGVNS. V was trimmed by 5 bases and J by 7 bases, leaving 15 bases between them. The CDR3 extends over 13 amino acids. The CDR3 reads CASSLARAGEQYF. CDR3 nucleotides: TGTGCCAGCAGTTTGGCCAGGGCTGGGGAGCAGTACTTC.

This clone was counted a few times. The chain uses TRBV7-9 and TRBJ1-1; unclear D gene. CDR1 is SEHNR and CDR2 is FQNEAQ in the germline V gene (reference sequence). CDR3 length: 15 residues. V was clipped by 4 bases and J by 1 base, with 13 bases between them. In DNA, the CDR3 is TGTGCCAGCAGCTCGGACGGGGATGGGAACACTGAAGCTTTCTTT. Amino acids: CASSSDGDGNTEAFF.

The V gene is TRBV5-8, the J gene TRBJ1-4; 10 positions match TRBD1. The junction had 0 bases not matched to a gene; V was cut back by 0 bases and J by 4 bases. Germline V CDR1 and CDR2: SGHTS, YDEGEE. The CDR3 has 15 residues. CDR3 sequence reads: CASSLGDRGNEKLFF. The CDR3 nucleotides read TGTGCCAGCAGCTTGGGGGACAGGGGTAATGAAAAACTGTTTTTT.

The rearrangement joins TRBV6-5 to TRBJ1-6, with a possible D match to TRBD1 (6 bases). The germline V gene has CDR1 MNHEY and CDR2 SVGAGI. The CDR3 covers 14 residues. V lost 6 bases, J lost 8 bases, and 14 bases lay in between. CDR3 nucleotide sequence: TGTGCCAGCAGCGTTGACAGGCGGGATTCACCCCTCCACTTT. Translated: CASSVDRRDSPLHF.

The V and J genes are TRBV5-1 and TRBJ1-1, with D unclear. Trimming took 6 bases from V and 2 from J, leaving 14 bases between them. The germline V gene has CDR1 SGHRS and CDR2 YFSETQ. CDR3 size: 14 residues. The CDR3 spells CASTPERANTEAFF. As DNA, the CDR3 is TGCGCCAGCACCCCGGAGAGGGCCAACACTGAAGCTTTCTTT.